This T cell receptor beta chain was recovered during a study of naive and memory T cell subsets. Study outcomes and limitations: Especially in CD8 cells, naive repertoires contained a few larger clonotypes, possibly CD45RA-re-expressing memory cells. TCR counts from RNA may reflect activation-linked expression changes.

Two oligonucleotides, mixed equimolar, formed the beta constant-region primer covering TRBC1 and TRBC2. Ligated cDNA was amplified by four rounds of PCR with nested alpha and beta constant-region primers and SP2. Using its own MiXCR run on the UMI-ligation and nested PCR reads, TCRdb lists one record per CDR3 protein. The table has some 110,000 distinct CDR3 sequences, about 14% seen once; the top ten hold approximately 2.8%. The CDR3 totals 12 residues. Germline CDR1 DFQATT, CDR2 SNEGSKA (reference sequence). V was trimmed by 3 bases and J by 4 bases, leaving 9 bases between them. This clonotype was seen many times. Its specificity is unknown.

The source is a human donor in good health. J is TRBJ1-2 and V is TRBV20-1, with D possibly TRBD1 on 6 matching bases. What was sequenced was naive CD8+ T cells from blood. CDR3 in DNA: TGCAGTGCTAGGGCAGGGGTCTATGGCTACACCTTC. This sequence encodes CSARAGVYGYTF.